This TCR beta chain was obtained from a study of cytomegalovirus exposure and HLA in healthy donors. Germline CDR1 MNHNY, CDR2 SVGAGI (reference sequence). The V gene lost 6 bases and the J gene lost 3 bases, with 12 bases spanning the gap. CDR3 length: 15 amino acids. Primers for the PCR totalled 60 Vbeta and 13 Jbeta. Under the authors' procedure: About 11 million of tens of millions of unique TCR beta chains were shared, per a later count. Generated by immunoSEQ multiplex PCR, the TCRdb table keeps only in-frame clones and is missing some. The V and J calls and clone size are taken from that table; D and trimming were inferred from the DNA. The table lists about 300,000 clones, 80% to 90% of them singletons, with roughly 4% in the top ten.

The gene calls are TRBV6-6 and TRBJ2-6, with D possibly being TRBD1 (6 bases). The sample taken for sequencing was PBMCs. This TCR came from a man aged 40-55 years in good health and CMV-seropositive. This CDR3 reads CASRSIGGGANVLTF. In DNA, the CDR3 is TGTGCCAGCAGGAGTATAGGGGGTGGGGCCAACGTCCTGACTTTC.